The 31 T cell receptor beta chains below come from one sample, sequenced in a study of response to subunit inactivated influenza vaccine. TCRdb ran MiXCR on the RT-PCR reads and lists one entry per CDR3 protein. Counted here are hundreds of thousands of distinct CDR3 sequences, 10% to 15% occurring once; the ten biggest clones make up approximately 7.8%. The sequences come from non-naive T cells sorted from PBMCs, collected around 14 days before vaccination. The receptors derive from a man in his forties or fifties who received an inactivated influenza vaccine.

The V and J genes are TRBV27 and TRBJ2-1; D could derive from TRBD1 or TRBD2 (5 bases each). This CDR3 spans 16 amino acids. Germline V gene sequence: CDR1 MNHEY, CDR2 SMNVEV (reference sequence). Deletions cut 5 bases from V and 2 bases from J, with 16 bases between. The CDR3 DNA is TGTGCCAGCAGTCCCCGGGACCCCGGGACCTACAATGAGCAGTTCTTC. This sequence encodes CASSPRDPGTYNEQFF.

The CDR3 is CASSLKDGYEAFF. CDR3 nucleotides: TGTGCCAGCAGCTTAAAGGACGGATATGAAGCTTTCTTT. The chain links TRBV11-2 to TRBJ1-1; D remains unclear. Per the germline V gene, CDR1 is SGHAT and CDR2 is FQNNGV. Trimming left V 2 bases short and J 7 bases short, with 11 bases between. The CDR3 is 13 residues long. The full variable domain, in which reference TRBV11-2 and TRBJ1-1 provide the parts outside the CDR3, is EAGVAQSPRYKIIEKRQSVAFWCNPISGHATLYWYQQILGQGPKLLIQFQNNGVVDDSQLPKDRFSAERLKGVDSTLKIQPAKLEDSAVYLCASSLKDGYEAFFGQGTRLTVV.

The chain carries TRBV11-2 and TRBJ2-3; TRBD1 or TRBD2 may be the D gene (5 bases each). This CDR3 has 14 amino acids. Germline V gene lookup returns CDR1 SGHAT and CDR2 FQNNGV. Trimming stripped 7 bases from V and 1 base from J, with 12 bases between. The CDR3 spells CASIEGLGTDTQYF. For the CDR3, the DNA is TGTGCCAGCATCGAGGGGTTAGGCACAGATACGCAGTATTTT.

This chain links TRBV12-3 or TRBV12-4 with TRBJ1-5, with no clear D. The V gene lost 3 bases and the J gene lost 6 bases, with 3 bases spanning the gap. This CDR3 region has 11 residues. The CDR3 loop is CASSFIQPQHF. CDR3 nucleotides: TGTGCCAGCAGTTTCATTCAGCCCCAGCATTTT.

This clonotype was counted only a few times. The chain uses TRBV6-1 and TRBJ1-2; a weak D match, TRBD1 (5 bases). V was pared by 6 bases and J by 2 bases, with 10 bases between. CDR3 length equals 13 residues. Germline V gives CDR1 MNHNS, CDR2 SASEGT. CDR3 DNA: TGTGCCAGCAGCAGGGCGGGGAACTATGGCTACACCTTC. This encodes CASSRAGNYGYTF.

In this sample, this clonotype turned up many times. The DNA of the CDR3 is TGTGCTAGTGGTTTGGCCAACAGGGGACACACTGAAGCTTTCTTT. Residues: CASGLANRGHTEAFF. The rearrangement links TRBV12-5 to TRBJ1-1; 7 positions match TRBD1. The CDR3 length is 15 residues. Trimming at V came to 1 base and at J to 3 bases, leaving 5 bases not matched to a gene. Germline V CDR1 and CDR2: LGHNT, FRNRAP.

This clonotype was counted at least ten times. The rearrangement joins TRBV20-1 to TRBJ2-7, with 10 bases fitting TRBD2. V trimming: 6 bases; J trimming: 5 bases; junction bases outside the gene matches: 16. Germline CDR1 reads DFQATT; CDR2 reads SNEGSKA (reference sequence). The CDR3 is made up of 16 amino acids. Here the CDR3 reads CSAEGASGRAQDEQYF. DNA of the CDR3: TGCAGTGCGGAGGGGGCCAGCGGGAGGGCCCAGGACGAGCAGTACTTC.

This clonotype was counted between two and nine times. V usage is TRBV9 and J usage is TRBJ2-2; the D gene is possibly TRBD1 (5 bases). This CDR3 has 14 residues. Trimming cost V 7 bases and J 4 bases, with 14 bases left between them. Germline assignment: CDR1 SGDLS and CDR2 YYNGEE. CDR3 nucleotides: TGTGCCAGCTCCAAGGGGTACGGCACCGGGGAGCTGTTTTTT. Translating it yields CASSKGYGTGELFF.

The chain joins TRBV20-1 to TRBJ1-2, with TRBD1 matching 10 bases. J gave up 0 bases and V 5 bases, and 9 bases lay outside the gene matches. The CDR3 is 16 amino acids. From germline, CDR1 is DFQATT and CDR2 SNEGSKA (reference sequence). CDR3 residues: CSASPTGGLSNYGYTF. The CDR3, as DNA: TGCAGTGCTTCTCCGACAGGGGGCCTATCTAACTATGGCTACACCTTC.

This chain links TRBV20-1 with TRBJ2-3, with a possible D match to TRBD2 (5 bases). This CDR3 comprises 13 residues. V was trimmed by 3 bases and J by 0 bases, leaving 7 bases between them. Germline-derived CDR1 and CDR2 are DFQATT and SNEGSKA (reference sequence). CDR3 DNA: TGCAGTGCTAGTCGCGGGAGCACAGATACGCAGTATTTT. Encoded protein: CSASRGSTDTQYF.

This clonotype was seen only a few times. The chain joins TRBV10-3 to TRBJ2-1; D unresolved. CDR1 and CDR2 (germline): ENHRY, SYGVKD. V lost 7 bases and J 6 bases, leaving 10 bases between the germline ends. This CDR3 has 12 amino acids. The CDR3 DNA follows: TGTGCCATCACCAATTCCGCCAATGAGCAGTTCTTC. Its translation: CAITNSANEQFF.

This clonotype was counted ten times or more. The chain joins TRBV5-1 to TRBJ1-3, with D possibly being TRBD1 (5 bases). This CDR3 comprises 14 residues. Germline V CDR1 and CDR2: SGHRS, YFSETQ. Deletions cut 1 base from V and 6 bases from J, with 11 bases between. The CDR3 DNA reads as TGCGCCAGCAGCTTGCGGGGCGCGGAAAACACCATATATTTT. Translation gives CASSLRGAENTIYF. Supplemented by reference TRBV5-1 and TRBJ1-3, the full variable domain reads KAGVTQTPRYLIKTRGQQVTLSCSPISGHRSVSWYQQTPGQGLQFLFEYFSETQRNKGNFPGRFSGRQFSNSRSEMNVSTLELGDSALYLCASSLRGAENTIYFGEGSWLTVV.

This clonotype has just a few counts. The rearrangement links TRBV27 to TRBJ1-4; D may be TRBD1 (5 bases). V was clipped by 2 bases and J by 8 bases, with 9 bases between them. The CDR3 runs 13 residues. Germline lookup yields CDR1 MNHEY and CDR2 SMNVEV (reference sequence). In DNA form, the CDR3 reads TGTGCCAGCAGTTTAAACAGGAGAGAAAAACTGTTTTTT. Its translation: CASSLNRREKLFF.

The chain carries TRBV11-2 and TRBJ2-5, with no clear D. This CDR3 region has 12 residues. V lost 3 bases and J lost 4, with 6 bases in between. Germline CDR1 is SGHAT and CDR2 is FQNNGV. The CDR3: CASSFDRETQYF. For the CDR3, the DNA is TGTGCCAGCAGCTTCGACCGAGAGACCCAGTACTTC.

The rearrangement uses TRBV3-1 and TRBJ2-5; the match to TRBD1 covers 11 bases. J gave up 5 bases and V 4 bases, and 9 bases lay outside the gene matches. Germline V gene lookup returns CDR1 LGHDT and CDR2 YNNKEL (reference sequence). The CDR3 consists of 16 residues. The CDR3 reads CASSPGGTGGQETQYF. CDR3 sequence (DNA): TGTGCCAGCAGCCCCGGCGGGACAGGGGGTCAGGAGACCCAGTACTTC.

On this clonotype itself: An end of the junction differs from the germline gene, which may be a read error. The chain combines TRBV24-1 with TRBJ2-2; 7 nucleotides line up with TRBD1. This CDR3 spans 14 amino acids. The germline V gene has CDR1 KGHDR and CDR2 SFDVKD. CDR3 coding DNA: TGTTCCACCAGTCGGACAGGGAACACCGGGGAGCTGTTTTTT. It codes for CSTSRTGNTGELFF.

This clonotype was detected many times. The rearrangement links TRBV7-2 to TRBJ2-5; D is unresolved. Germline assignment: CDR1 SGHTA and CDR2 FQGNSA. V was trimmed by 0 bases and J by 7 bases, leaving 3 bases between them. The CDR3 has 11 amino acids. CDR3 nucleotides: TGTGCCAGCAGCTTAGCGGGGACCCAGTACTTC. Translated, it gives CASSLAGTQYF.

In its sample, this clonotype was seen many times. The V and J genes are TRBV20-1 and TRBJ2-4; 11 bases match TRBD2. Germline CDR1 reads DFQATT; CDR2 reads SNEGSKA (reference sequence). The J segment lost 0 bases and the V segment lost 6 bases, leaving 4 bases of the junction unmatched. This CDR3 is 15 amino acids long. The CDR3 here is CSAASGGLAKNIQYF. CDR3 in DNA: TGCAGTGCGGCTAGCGGGGGGTTAGCCAAAAACATTCAGTACTTC.

The chain joins TRBV14 to TRBJ2-7; D not resolved. The germline V and J ends were trimmed by 0 bases and 6 bases, with 9 bases remaining between them. This CDR3 contains 13 residues. Germline-derived CDR1 and CDR2 are SGHDN and FVKESK. CDR3 sequence (DNA): TGTGCCAGCAGCCAAGATCTCAATGGCGAGCAGTACTTC. Translation gives CASSQDLNGEQYF.

J is TRBJ1-5 and V is TRBV12-3 or TRBV12-4; maybe TRBD1 (6 bases). The ends were cut back, 6 bases at V and 3 bases at J, with 12 bases in the middle. The CDR3 has 14 residues. The CDR3 sequence: CASRRGQNNQPQHF. CDR3 nucleotides: TGTGCCAGCAGACGAGGACAGAACAATCAGCCCCAGCATTTT.

This clonotype was counted many times. The chain uses TRBV28 and TRBJ1-2; the D gene is possibly TRBD1 (6 bases). This CDR3 has 16 amino acids. CDR1 is MDHEN, CDR2 SYDVKM, per germline. Trimming took off 2 bases at V and 4 bases at J, with 17 bases between the two ends. The CDR3: CASSLEGTLGRYGYTF. CDR3 coding DNA: TGTGCCAGCAGTTTAGAAGGGACACTTGGGCGCTATGGCTACACCTTC.

The chain employs TRBV10-3 and TRBJ2-7; no clear D. Germline values: CDR1 ENHRY, CDR2 SYGVKD. Trimming removed 4 bases from V and 2 bases from J, with 15 bases in between. The CDR3 has 15 residues. The CDR3 loop reads CAISGRLGETYEQYF. In DNA, the CDR3 is TGTGCCATCAGTGGCCGGCTAGGCGAGACCTACGAGCAGTACTTC.

Ten or more counts support this clonotype. This chain joins TRBV6-4 and TRBJ1-6, with no clear D. Between the trimmed V and J ends, which lost 2 bases and 7 bases, there was a span of 3 bases. The CDR3 is 12 amino acids. Per germline, CDR1 MRHNA and CDR2 SNTAGT. The CDR3 sequence: CASSDGNSPLHF. CDR3 nucleotides: TGTGCCAGCAGTGACGGAAATTCACCCCTCCACTTT.

Only a few counts were recorded for this clonotype. The chain has TRBV6-2 or TRBV6-3 and TRBJ2-5; D is unresolved. V was pared by 8 bases and J by 3 bases, with 10 bases between. The CDR3 runs to 12 residues. The germline gives CDR1 MNHEY, CDR2 SVGEGT. The CDR3 here is CASCTWEETQYF. The CDR3 DNA follows: TGTGCCAGCTGCACCTGGGAAGAGACCCAGTACTTC.

There are many counts of this clonotype. J is TRBJ1-2 and V is TRBV20-1, with D unresolved. The CDR3 sequence is 12 residues long. V lost 2 bases, J lost 5 bases, and 9 bases lay in between. Germline V gene lookup returns CDR1 DFQATT and CDR2 SNEGSKA (reference sequence). Here the CDR3 DNA reads TGCAGTGCTAGACCGTTCACATATGGCTACACCTTC. It is translated as CSARPFTYGYTF.

The table lists this clonotype with many counts. The CDR3 DNA is TGTGCCAGCAGCGTTGGGAAGAGTGAAGCTTTCTTT. It translates to CASSVGKSEAFF. V is TRBV3-1 and J is TRBJ1-1; D unclear. The CDR3 is made up of 12 amino acids. V was clipped by 5 bases and J by 7 bases, with 11 bases between them. Per the germline V gene, CDR1 is LGHDT and CDR2 is YNNKEL (reference sequence).

This clonotype was counted between two and nine times. The rearrangement links TRBV6-5 to TRBJ2-6, with no clear D. The germline gives CDR1 MNHEY, CDR2 SVGAGI. The CDR3 consists of 16 residues. The V and J ends lost 2 bases and 0 bases respectively, with 8 bases between them. CDR3 in DNA: TGTGCCAGCAGTTACGGTAGCAGCTCTGGGGCCAACGTCCTGACTTTC. Translated, it gives CASSYGSSSGANVLTF.

This clonotype was seen more than once but under ten times. This CDR3 reads CASSLASSSYNEQFF. The CDR3 bases are TGCGCCAGCAGCTTGGCTTCAAGCTCCTACAATGAGCAGTTCTTC. V is TRBV5-1 and J is TRBJ2-1, with no clear D. Germline V lookup: CDR1 SGHRS, CDR2 YFSETQ. With 0 bases removed from V and 0 bases from J, the gap between germline ends came to 7 bases. This CDR3 is built from 15 residues.

The gene calls are TRBV29-1 and TRBJ2-5, with D possibly matching TRBD1 (6 bases). The germline gives CDR1 SQVTM, CDR2 ANQGSEA. CDR3 size: 16 residues. V lost 4 bases and J lost 5, with 23 bases in between. The CDR3: CSVGGMDSAPRETQYF. Written as DNA, the CDR3 is TGCAGCGTTGGGGGAATGGACAGCGCCCCGAGGGAGACCCAGTACTTC.

This clonotype was observed a few times. The chain couples TRBV5-6 to TRBJ2-3; D not resolved. CDR3 size: 16 residues. Trimming stripped 2 bases from V and 0 bases from J, with 13 bases between. Germline CDR1 reads SGHDT; CDR2 reads YYEEEE. The CDR3 DNA reads as TGTGCCAGCAGCTTCTTCCGGAACCCTAGCACAGATACGCAGTATTTT. It is translated as CASSFFRNPSTDTQYF. Complete variable domain (other parts from reference TRBV5-6 and TRBJ2-3): DAGVTQSPTHLIKTRGQQVTLRCSPKSGHDTVSWYQQALGQGPQFIFQYYEEEERQRGNFPDRFSGHQFPNYSSELNVNALLLGDSALYLCASSFFRNPSTDTQYFGPGTRLTVL.

This clonotype was counted only a few times. The chain carries TRBV5-1 and TRBJ2-7, with 9 bases lining up with TRBD1. CDR3 size: 15 residues. The V segment lost 1 base and the J segment 6 bases; nucleotides outside the gene matches: 8. The germline V gene encodes CDR1 SGHRS and CDR2 YFSETQ. The CDR3 protein is CASSLSTGTGIEQYF. The CDR3 DNA reads TGCGCCAGCAGCTTGTCCACCGGGACAGGGATCGAGCAGTACTTC.